The clone carrying this T cell receptor (beta chain) was recorded at least ten times. This entry is derived from a study of T-cell reconstitution after alpha-beta-depleted transplantation in children. V dropped 0 bases and J dropped 2 bases, with 11 bases sitting between them. Germline-derived CDR1 and CDR2 are LGHNA and YSLEER. This CDR3 has 15 residues. Unique molecular identifiers featured in how the TCRbeta library was prepared. TCRdb re-analysed the PCR reads in MiXCR, keeping a single row per CDR3 protein. The top ten hold less than 4.5% of the sample, which has about 610,000 distinct CDR3 sequences, 8% to 11% seen once.

The receptor's source is a human donor who donated a stem cell graft to a child with acute myeloid leukemia. This chain links TRBV4-3 with TRBJ2-7; no reliable D call. This specimen was PBMCs from the stem cell graft donor, taken from the stem cell graft. DNA for the CDR3: TGCGCCAGCAGCCAAGAAAGAGGAGCTGCCTACGAGCAGTACTTC. Translating gives CASSQERGAAYEQYF.